A selection of T cell receptor beta chains follows, all from one sample in a study of blood T cell repertoires in COVID-19. The assay was immunoSEQ multiplex PCR, and TCRdb's table has in-frame clones only and misses some. This sample yields more than 200,000 clones, of which around 89% are seen a single time; over 4% belongs to the top ten. The sample taken for sequencing was PBMCs or T cells enriched from blood (not recorded which). These receptors all stem from a young woman who had recovered from COVID-19. The CDR3 runs from the conserved cysteine through the conserved F or W. Fields, in order: V gene, J gene, clone size, D gene, CDR3 protein, CDR3 DNA. A D gene is named only where the DNA matches it firmly. The size entry is marked missing in some rows and otherwise reads once, few, many or a size class.

TRBV7-2,TRBJ1-1,.,.,CASSLTDTEAFF,TGTGCCAGCAGCTTAACGGACACTGAAGCTTTCTTT
TRBV19,TRBJ1-1,.,.,CASSRRGNTEAFF,TGTGCCAGTAGCAGGCGGGGGAACACTGAAGCTTTCTTT
TRBV19,TRBJ1-2,once,TRBD1,CASSTGQGIGYTF,TGTGCCAGTAGTACCGGACAGGGCATAGGCTACACCTTC
TRBV29-1,TRBJ1-1,.,.,CSVGPGRGTEAFF,TGCAGCGTTGGTCCGGGTAGGGGAACTGAAGCTTTCTTT
TRBV11-2,TRBJ2-1,.,.,CASSLDSTDEQFF,TGTGCCAGCAGCTTAGATAGTACGGATGAGCAGTTCTTC
TRBV18,TRBJ2-7,.,TRBD2,CASSPEPFSGRVYEQYF,TGTGCCAGCTCACCAGAACCTTTTAGCGGGAGGGTGTACGAGCAGTACTTC
TRBV10-1,TRBJ1-5,few,TRBD1,CASSEDRGRFQPQHF,TGCGCCAGCAGTGAGGACAGGGGGCGGTTTCAGCCCCAGCATTTT
TRBV28,TRBJ1-3,.,TRBD1,CASSLRLGTAGNTIYF,TGTGCCAGCAGTTTACGGCTCGGGACAGCGGGAAACACCATATATTTT
TRBV27,TRBJ1-3,.,.,CASSSSSGNTIYF,TGTGCCAGCAGTTCGTCCTCTGGAAACACCATATATTTT
TRBV9,TRBJ2-7,.,TRBD2,CASSVVGEGPYEQYF,TGTGCCAGCAGCGTAGTGGGGGAGGGGCCCTACGAGCAGTACTTC
TRBV5-1,TRBJ1-2,.,TRBD1,CASSAPGQGPVLTF,TGCGCCAGCAGCGCCCCGGGACAGGGGCCGGTTTTAACCTTC
TRBV29-1,TRBJ1-1,.,.,CSVWSVEAFF,TGCAGCGTTTGGTCAGTGGAAGCTTTCTTT
TRBV19,TRBJ2-1,.,TRBD2,CASSTGLAGGLYEQFF,TGTGCCAGTAGTACGGGACTAGCGGGAGGTCTATACGAGCAGTTCTTC
TRBV14,TRBJ1-6,.,.,CASSQLQGSPLHF,TGTGCCAGCAGCCAACTTCAGGGTTCACCCCTCCACTTT
TRBV28,TRBJ2-5,.,.,CASSLPRTAQETQYF,TGTGCCAGCAGTTTACCCCGGACAGCGCAAGAGACCCAGTACTTC
TRBV4-3,TRBJ2-7,.,.,CASSLQVDPTSSEQYF,TGCGCCAGCAGCCTCCAGGTAGACCCCACTAGCAGCGAGCAGTACTTC
TRBV19,TRBJ1-1,once,.,CASSTRAPAGTEAFF,TGTGCCAGTAGTACCCGAGCCCCGGCGGGGACTGAAGCTTTCTTT
TRBV6-5,TRBJ1-2,.,.,CASSYSGALFSYTF,TGTGCCAGCAGTTACTCTGGGGCGCTTTTTAGCTACACCTTC
TRBV7-9,TRBJ2-1,.,TRBD2,CASSLWVGGRLSYNEQFF,TGTGCCAGCAGCTTATGGGTCGGCGGGAGGTTGTCCTACAATGAGCAGTTCTTC
TRBV15,TRBJ1-3,.,.,CATSREVAGSGNTIYF,TGTGCCACCAGCAGAGAGGTGGCAGGCTCTGGAAACACCATATATTTT
TRBV30,TRBJ1-1,few,TRBD1,CAWTRDRSEAFF,TGTGCCTGGACCCGGGACAGGTCTGAAGCTTTCTTT
TRBV2,TRBJ2-7,.,.,CASYLSYYEQYF,TGTGCCTCCTACTTATCCTACTACGAGCAGTACTTC
TRBV5-1,TRBJ2-6,.,TRBD1,CASSLEGATGANVLTF,TGCGCCAGCAGCTTGGAGGGGGCAACTGGGGCCAACGTCCTGACTTTC
TRBV28,TRBJ2-7,.,TRBD1,CASSLADRMTSYEQYF,TGTGCCAGCAGCCTGGCGGACAGGATGACTTCCTACGAGCAGTACTTC
TRBV29-1,TRBJ1-1,once,TRBD1,CSASGGYTEAFF,TGCAGCGCATCAGGGGGCTACACTGAAGCTTTCTTT
TRBV28,TRBJ1-2,.,TRBD1,CASSLVGTDTNYGYTF,TGTGCCAGCAGCCTCGTCGGGACAGACACTAACTATGGCTACACCTTC
TRBV7-2,TRBJ2-5,.,.,CASSLNKVGRQETQYF,TGTGCCAGCAGCTTAAATAAAGTGGGCAGGCAAGAGACCCAGTACTTC
TRBV5-6,TRBJ1-6,.,TRBD1,CASNPLGDRASPLHF,TGTGCCAGCAACCCTCTGGGCGACAGGGCTTCACCCCTCCACTTT
TRBV5-1,TRBJ2-1,.,TRBD2,CASSPPREGSYNEQFF,TGCGCCAGCAGCCCGCCCCGGGAGGGTTCCTACAATGAGCAGTTCTTC
TRBV18,TRBJ1-3,.,.,CASSLRTDSGNTIYF,TGTGCCAGCTCACTAAGGACAGACTCTGGAAACACCATATATTTT
TRBV14,TRBJ1-5,.,.,CASSQGGQPYSNQPQHF,TGTGCCAGCAGCCAAGGAGGACAGCCATATAGCAATCAGCCCCAGCATTTT
TRBV29-1,TRBJ1-5,once,.,CSVEGQEGQPQHF,TGCAGCGTTGAAGGGCAGGAAGGTCAGCCCCAGCATTTT
TRBV6-2/TRBV6-3,TRBJ2-7,once,.,CASSSPAGNLYEQYF,TGTGCCAGCAGTTCCCCGGCCGGGAACCTCTACGAGCAGTACTTC
TRBV9,TRBJ1-2,.,TRBD1,CASSVGTGGNDGYTF,TGTGCCAGCAGCGTAGGGACAGGGGGCAATGATGGCTACACCTTC
TRBV10-3,TRBJ2-5,.,.,CAISESTLQFQKYQETQYF,TGTGCCATCAGTGAGTCGACTTTGCAGTTCCAAAAGTACCAAGAGACCCAGTACTTC
TRBV28,TRBJ2-7,once,TRBD1,CASSPSGQGSYEQYF,TGTGCCAGCAGTCCATCGGGACAGGGCTCCTACGAGCAGTACTTC
TRBV18,TRBJ1-1,.,TRBD1,CASSPSGTGGRRGAFF,TGTGCCAGCTCACCGTCCGGGACAGGCGGCCGAAGGGGAGCTTTCTTT
TRBV9,TRBJ1-1,.,.,CASSVWALGTEAFF,TGTGCCAGCAGCGTATGGGCGCTGGGCACTGAAGCTTTCTTT
TRBV7-3,TRBJ2-1,.,.,CASSSLLRNEQFF,TGTGCCAGCAGCTCACTTCTCAGGAACGAGCAGTTCTTC
TRBV7-9,TRBJ2-7,.,TRBD1,CASSSTPGQGTEQYF,TGTGCCAGCAGCTCAACCCCGGGACAGGGAACCGAGCAGTACTTC
TRBV28,TRBJ1-6,.,.,CASSLSVSPLHF,TGTGCCAGCAGTTTATCCGTTTCACCCCTCCACTTT
TRBV6-5,TRBJ2-7,.,TRBD1,CASSQDRVYEQYF,TGTGCCAGCAGTCAGGACAGGGTCTACGAGCAGTACTTC
TRBV7-3,TRBJ1-1,.,.,CASSLGGGQIEAFF,TGTGCCAGCAGCTTAGGGGGAGGGCAGATTGAAGCTTTCTTT
TRBV11-3,TRBJ2-7,.,.,CASSDGVGGYEQYF,TGTGCCAGCAGCGACGGGGTAGGGGGCTACGAGCAGTACTTC
TRBV28,TRBJ1-2,once,TRBD1,CASRPRYRGHGYTF,TGTGCCAGCAGACCCCGTTACAGGGGTCATGGCTACACCTTC
TRBV6-5,TRBJ2-7,.,TRBD1,CASSRQGSSYEQYF,TGTGCCAGCAGCAGACAGGGGAGCTCCTACGAGCAGTACTTC
TRBV7-2,TRBJ2-5,.,TRBD2,CASSHPERGRDETQYF,TGTGCCAGCAGCCACCCTGAGCGCGGGAGGGATGAGACCCAGTACTTC
TRBV20-1,TRBJ1-2,.,.,CSAKPYDYTF,TGCAGTGCTAAACCCTACGACTACACCTTC